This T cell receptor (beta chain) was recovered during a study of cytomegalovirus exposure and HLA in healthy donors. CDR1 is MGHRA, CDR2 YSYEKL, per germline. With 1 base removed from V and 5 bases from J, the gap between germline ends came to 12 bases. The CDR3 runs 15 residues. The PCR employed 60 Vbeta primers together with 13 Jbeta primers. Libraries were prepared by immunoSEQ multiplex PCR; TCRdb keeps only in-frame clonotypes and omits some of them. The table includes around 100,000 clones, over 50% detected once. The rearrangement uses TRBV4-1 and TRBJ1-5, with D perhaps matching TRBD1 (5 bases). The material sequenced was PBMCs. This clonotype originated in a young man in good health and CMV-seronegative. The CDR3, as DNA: TGCGCCAGCAGCCAAGGATGGGGGGACTATCAGCCCCAGCATTTT. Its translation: CASSQGWGDYQPQHF.